The clone carrying this TCR beta chain was observed many times. V was clipped by 8 bases and J by 6 bases, with 15 bases between them. This CDR3 is built from 13 residues. TCRdb redid the clone calls on the PCR reads using MiXCR. Of fewer than 20,000 clones listed, 20% to 25% are singletons. These data originate in a study of metastatic and nonmetastatic thyroid tumors. Each patient came to thyroid surgery without any prior treatment (of any kind). The sequencing sample was made of tumor tissue. The clonotype originates from a female donor with papillary thyroid cancer or a benign thyroid nodule (not recorded which). Some clones in this sample may be carry-over from other donors' samples. The chain joins TRBV12-3 or TRBV12-4 to TRBJ2-3; no definite D call. CDR3 nucleotide sequence: TGTGCCAGCTCACCCGGCGAGATGGATACGCAGTATTTT. It specifies CASSPGEMDTQYF.